This T cell receptor (beta chain) derives from a study of sequential checkpoint blockade in melanoma. The wider study: First-line arms were nivolumab then ipilimumab, or the reverse, randomized 1:1. Both treatment sequences were followed by maintenance nivolumab.

This table comes from immunoSEQ multiplex PCR, and its TCRdb copy is limited to in-frame clones, with some not included. The table includes 15,000 to 20,000 clones, 73% detected once. Germline V gene lookup returns CDR1 GTSNPN and CDR2 SVGIG (reference sequence). After removal of 8 bases from V and 3 bases from J, the junction contained 10 bases not matched to a gene. This CDR3 contains 15 residues. The treatment: randomized to nivolumab then ipilimumab (arm A) or the reverse (arm B). None of the patients previously received DNA-damaging chemotherapy. From thawed PBMCs, live CD3+CD8+ cells negative for CD19 and CD56 were sorted.

The sequencing here drew on CD8+ T cells sorted from blood (inferred from file names), taken from a patient given nivolumab and ipilimumab in sequence. The sequence was collected from a human donor with melanoma. The gene calls are TRBV30 and TRBJ2-7; 13 bases agree with TRBD2. CDR3 in amino acids: CAILFWTSGSYEQYF. For the CDR3, the DNA is TGTGCCATCCTCTTTTGGACTAGCGGGAGCTACGAGCAGTACTTC. The variable domain in full, completed from reference TRBV30 and TRBJ2-7, reads SQTIHQWPATLVQPVGSPLSLECTVEGTSNPNLYWYRQAAGRGLQLLFYSVGIGQISSEVPQNLSASRPQDRQFILSSKKLLLSDSGFYLCAILFWTSGSYEQYFGPGTRLTVT.